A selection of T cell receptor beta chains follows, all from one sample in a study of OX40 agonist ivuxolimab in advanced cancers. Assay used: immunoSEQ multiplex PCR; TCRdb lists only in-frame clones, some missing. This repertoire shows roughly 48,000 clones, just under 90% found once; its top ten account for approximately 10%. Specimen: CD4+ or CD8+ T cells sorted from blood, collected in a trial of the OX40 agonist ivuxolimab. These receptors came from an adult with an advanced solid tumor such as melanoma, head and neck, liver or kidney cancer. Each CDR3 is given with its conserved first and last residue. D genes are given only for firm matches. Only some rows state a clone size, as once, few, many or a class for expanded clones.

CDR3: CASSFGTGQNIQYF
DNA: TGTGCCAGCAGCTTCGGGACAGGACAAAACATTCAGTACTTC
size: .
D: TRBD1
V: TRBV5-4
J: TRBJ2-4

CDR3: CASSSGGGRGETQYF
DNA: TGTGCCAGCAGCTCCGGAGGCGGGAGGGGAGAGACCCAGTACTTC
size: .
D: TRBD2
V: TRBV7-3
J: TRBJ2-5

CDR3: CASSRGGAYGLFF
DNA: TGTGCCAGCAGCCGGGGGGGAGCATATGGACTGTTTTTT
size: .
D: .
V: TRBV11-2
J: TRBJ1-4

CDR3: CASSQDEVYTEAFF
DNA: TGCGCCAGCAGCCAAGATGAGGTTTACACTGAAGCTTTCTTT
size: .
D: .
V: TRBV4-3
J: TRBJ1-1

CDR3: CASSYVQDSYEQYF
DNA: TGTGCCAGCAGTTACGTCCAGGACTCCTACGAGCAGTACTTC
size: .
D: .
V: TRBV6-5
J: TRBJ2-7

CDR3: CASTPGQGTGELFF
DNA: TGTGCCAGCACCCCAGGGCAAGGGACCGGGGAGCTGTTTTTT
size: .
D: .
V: TRBV7-9
J: TRBJ2-2

CDR3: CASSYGWNTEAFF
DNA: TGTGCCAGCAGTTACGGATGGAACACTGAAGCTTTCTTT
size: .
D: .
V: TRBV6-5
J: TRBJ1-1

CDR3: CASSALPGQGYEQYF
DNA: TGTGCCAGCAGTGCTTTGCCGGGACAGGGCTACGAGCAGTACTTC
size: .
D: TRBD1
V: TRBV6-1
J: TRBJ2-7

CDR3: CASSSTPGTVYGYTF
DNA: TGTGCCAGCAGCTCTACTCCCGGGACAGTTTATGGCTACACCTTC
size: .
D: TRBD1
V: TRBV7-3
J: TRBJ1-2

CDR3: CASSSTGLAGWAYNEQFF
DNA: TGTGCCAGCAGTTCTACGGGACTAGCGGGATGGGCCTACAATGAGCAGTTCTTC
size: .
D: TRBD2
V: TRBV5-4
J: TRBJ2-1

CDR3: CASSEALPQFF
DNA: TGTGCCAGCAGTGAAGCGCTTCCTCAGTTCTTC
size: .
D: .
V: TRBV6-1
J: TRBJ2-1

CDR3: CASSLGLGAAEAFF
DNA: TGTGCCAGCAGCTTGGGGCTGGGGGCCGCTGAAGCTTTCTTT
size: .
D: .
V: TRBV5-4
J: TRBJ1-1

CDR3: CSALGQSGPPSGNTIYF
DNA: TGCAGCGCACTGGGACAGTCAGGCCCCCCATCTGGAAACACCATATATTTT
size: .
D: TRBD1
V: TRBV29-1
J: TRBJ1-3

CDR3: CASSQAQGRFYEQYF
DNA: TGCGCCAGCAGCCAAGCACAGGGGCGGTTCTACGAGCAGTACTTC
size: .
D: TRBD1
V: TRBV4-3
J: TRBJ2-7

CDR3: CASSPGQGRTEAFF
DNA: TGTGCCAGCAGCCCCGGACAGGGGCGTACTGAAGCTTTCTTT
size: .
D: TRBD1
V: TRBV27
J: TRBJ1-1

CDR3: CASSLARGILETEAFF
DNA: TGTGCCAGCAGCTTGGCGCGGGGTATATTGGAGACTGAAGCTTTCTTT
size: .
D: .
V: TRBV5-4
J: TRBJ1-1

CDR3: CASRSKELGHLYGYTF
DNA: TGTGCCAGCAGGAGCAAAGAGCTAGGACACCTCTATGGCTACACCTTC
size: .
D: .
V: TRBV7-2
J: TRBJ1-2

CDR3: CASNPRDGYYNEQFF
DNA: TGTGCCAGCAACCCAAGGGACGGATACTACAATGAGCAGTTCTTC
size: .
D: .
V: TRBV11-2
J: TRBJ2-1

CDR3: CASCWGWEGTGELFF
DNA: TGTGCCAGCTGTTGGGGGTGGGAGGGCACCGGGGAGCTGTTTTTT
size: .
D: TRBD2
V: TRBV6-6
J: TRBJ2-2

CDR3: CSARTSGSGYEQYF
DNA: TGCAGCGCAAGGACTAGCGGGAGTGGGTACGAGCAGTACTTC
size: .
D: TRBD2
V: TRBV29-1
J: TRBJ2-7

CDR3: CASSFRGSPLHF
DNA: TGTGCCAGCAGTTTTAGAGGATCACCCCTCCACTTT
size: .
D: .
V: TRBV27
J: TRBJ1-6

CDR3: CASSLVGGGEKLFF
DNA: TGTGCCAGCAGCTTGGTAGGGGGCGGTGAAAAACTGTTTTTT
size: medium-sized
D: TRBD1
V: TRBV7-9
J: TRBJ1-4

CDR3: CASSPAVRHTEAFF
DNA: TGTGCCAGCTCACCGGCGGTCCGACACACTGAAGCTTTCTTT
size: .
D: .
V: TRBV18
J: TRBJ1-1

CDR3: CAISEKGSSYEQYF
DNA: TGTGCCATCAGTGAGAAGGGGAGCTCCTACGAGCAGTACTTC
size: few
D: .
V: TRBV10-3
J: TRBJ2-7

CDR3: CASSENSGATNSPLHF
DNA: TGTGCCAGCAGTGAGAACTCAGGGGCGACTAATTCACCCCTCCACTTT
size: .
D: .
V: TRBV6-1
J: TRBJ1-6

CDR3: CASSFTRTAYGYTF
DNA: TGTGCCAGCAGTTTCACCCGGACGGCCTATGGCTACACCTTC
size: .
D: .
V: TRBV27
J: TRBJ1-2

CDR3: CASSHPEGQGNQPQHF
DNA: TGCGCCAGCAGCCACCCAGAGGGACAGGGAAATCAGCCCCAGCATTTT
size: .
D: TRBD1
V: TRBV4-1
J: TRBJ1-5

CDR3: CASSASNTGELFF
DNA: TGTGCCAGCAGCGCCTCGAACACCGGGGAGCTGTTTTTT
size: few
D: .
V: TRBV9
J: TRBJ2-2

CDR3: CASSWTSGRSYNEQFF
DNA: TGTGCCAGCAGCTGGACTAGCGGGCGGTCCTACAATGAGCAGTTCTTC
size: .
D: TRBD2
V: TRBV7-2
J: TRBJ2-1

CDR3: CASSIFGTSANNEQFF
DNA: TGTGCCAGTAGTATATTTGGGACTAGCGCCAACAATGAGCAGTTCTTC
size: .
D: TRBD2
V: TRBV19
J: TRBJ2-1

CDR3: CASSQDGTGNQPQHF
DNA: TGCGCCAGCAGCCAAGATGGGACAGGTAATCAGCCCCAGCATTTT
size: .
D: TRBD1
V: TRBV4-3
J: TRBJ1-5